This TCR beta chain was profiled in a study of shared clonotypes between healthy human individuals. Study-wide results and caveats: The sole specimen, blood, was sampled, and tissue repertoires likely differ. Limited genetic and exposure-history diversity came from having few donors.

Remarks on this clone: The antigen remains undetermined.

Assay used: immunoSEQ multiplex PCR; TCRdb lists only in-frame clones, some missing. The table has fewer than 850,000 clones, about 96% seen once. With V trimmed by 4 bases and J by 4 bases, 11 bases remained unmatched. CDR1 and CDR2 from the germline V gene are SGHRS and YFSETQ. The CDR3 sequence is 17 residues long. It was CD45RO-negative cells, positively selected for CCR7, that made up naive CD8 cells, with terminally differentiated effector memory CD45RA+ cells excluded. None of the donors, who were healthy HIV-negative adults, had recently had acute infections or vaccinations. The donor cohort consisted entirely of Caucasian adults residing in Nashville, Tennessee.

The chain links TRBV5-1 to TRBJ2-7, with 13 positions matching TRBD2. The sample comprised naive CD8+ T cells sorted from blood. The clonotype comes from a young man in good health. The CDR3 DNA is TGCGCCAGCAGCCGCGGGACTAGCGGGACCTTGGGATACGAGCAGTACTTC. It translates to CASSRGTSGTLGYEQYF. The variable domain in full, completed from reference TRBV5-1 and TRBJ2-7, reads KAGVTQTPRYLIKTRGQQVTLSCSPISGHRSVSWYQQTPGQGLQFLFEYFSETQRNKGNFPGRFSGRQFSNSRSEMNVSTLELGDSALYLCASSRGTSGTLGYEQYFGPGTRLTVT.